This record concerns one T cell receptor beta chain sequence. This record comes from a study of CD8 T cells in Susac syndrome. 0.5 to 1 ug RNA was reverse transcribed with random hexamers. TCR beta CDR3 was amplified by immunoSEQ covering 54 Vbeta and 13 Jbeta. TCRdb fed the immunoSEQ multiplex PCR reads into MiXCR, producing one record per CDR3 protein. The table lists a few hundred thousand distinct CDR3 sequences, about nine tenths of them singletons. The CDR3 is 15 amino acids. CDR1 is KGHSH and CDR2 is LQKENI in the germline V gene. V lost 0 bases to trimming and J lost 2 bases; unmatched junction nucleotides: 3.

Sequencing input: CD8+ T cells from PBMCs. The receptor's source is a human donor with multiple sclerosis. The chain joins TRBV18 to TRBJ2-7, with 8 bases lining up with TRBD1. DNA for the CDR3: TGTGCCAGCTCACCACCGTCAGGGGGCACCTACGAGCAGTACTTC. Encoded protein: CASSPPSGGTYEQYF.